Below, one T cell receptor (beta chain) is given with its context. The antigen is undetermined. The repertoire was sequenced with immunoSEQ multiplex PCR; TCRdb's copy has only in-frame clones and lacks some. The table shows fewer than 200,000 clones, with around 90% occurring only once. This sample is part of a study of T cell responses to AZD1222 COVID-19 vaccine. General study points: Clonal diversity was possibly underestimated; the donors were predominantly white British and more often female. Every sample of the repertoires postdated the peak T cell response.

The input for sequencing was peripheral blood, taken on day 0 of AZD1222 vaccination. The sequence was obtained from an adult in good health.

The CDR3 DNA reads TGCAGCGTTGAAGATCCTCGGGCCGCCCGAGCACTTTACAATGAGCAGTTCTTC. As protein: CSVEDPRAARALYNEQFF. The chain uses TRBV29-1 and TRBJ2-1; D not certain. The CDR3 is 18 residues long. Germline CDR1 is SQVTM and CDR2 is ANQGSEA. Between the trimmed V and J ends, which lost 0 bases and 4 bases, there was a span of 22 bases.